These T cell receptor beta chains were read from a single sample in a study of shared clonotypes between healthy human individuals. Libraries were prepared by immunoSEQ multiplex PCR; TCRdb keeps only in-frame clonotypes and omits some of them. The sample contains roughly 2.1 million clones, approximately 94% of which appear only once. Sequenced input: naive CD8+ T cells from PBMCs. All receptors derive from a young man in good health. Some clones in this sample may be carry-over from other donors' samples. CDR3s include the opening cysteine and the closing phenylalanine or tryptophan. A D gene is named only where the DNA matches it firmly. Clone size is stated in some rows and not others, as once, few, many or a class when expanded.

V	J	size	length	D	CDR3	DNA
TRBV25-1	TRBJ2-7	-	18	-	CASSERSFSGGLIDEQYF	TGTGCCAGCAGTGAACGATCATTCTCAGGGGGACTCATCGACGAGCAGTACTTC
TRBV25-1	TRBJ2-6	-	17	-	CASSQTDAPSGANVLTF	TGTGCCAGCAGTCAAACCGATGCCCCGTCTGGGGCCAACGTCCTGACTTTC
TRBV27	TRBJ1-1	-	15	-	CASSPFRGRFTEAFF	TGTGCCAGCAGTCCCTTTAGAGGGAGGTTCACTGAAGCTTTCTTT
TRBV5-1	TRBJ2-1	-	18	TRBD2	CASSLLAGVSASYNEQFF	TGCGCCAGCAGCTTGTTAGCGGGAGTCAGCGCGTCCTACAATGAGCAGTTCTTC
TRBV5-1	TRBJ2-2	-	17	-	CASSPSLRTGGNGELFF	TGCGCCAGCAGTCCCAGCTTAAGGACAGGAGGGAACGGGGAGCTGTTTTTT
TRBV27	TRBJ2-3	-	16	-	CASSFLTEGWKDTQYF	TGTGCCAGCAGTTTTCTGACAGAGGGGTGGAAAGATACGCAGTATTTT
TRBV7-9	TRBJ1-3	-	16	-	CASSPRGQSSGNTIYF	TGTGCCAGCAGCCCCCGGGGCCAAAGCTCTGGAAACACCATATATTTT
TRBV6-1	TRBJ2-5	-	14	-	CASRGRMGSQTQYF	TGTGCCAGCAGAGGGCGTATGGGGAGCCAGACCCAGTACTTC
TRBV5-4	TRBJ2-1	-	15	-	CASSLGQVGYNEQFF	TGTGCCAGCAGCTTGGGACAGGTGGGGTACAATGAGCAGTTCTTC
TRBV6-5	TRBJ2-7	-	15	-	CASSYGGLSSYEQYF	TGTGCCAGCAGTTACGGGGGGTTGAGCTCCTACGAGCAGTACTTC
TRBV30	TRBJ2-7	once	12	-	CAWEGGPYEQYF	TGTGCCTGGGAAGGGGGTCCCTACGAGCAGTACTTC
TRBV5-1	TRBJ2-5	-	15	-	CASSLRGTIQETQYF	TGCGCCAGCAGCTTGAGGGGGACAATCCAAGAGACCCAGTACTTC
TRBV21-1	TRBJ1-5	-	20	-	CASSPRNSRTGVSSNQPQHF	TGTGCCAGCAGCCCGCGAAATTCTAGGACAGGGGTGAGTAGCAATCAGCCCCAGCATTTT
TRBV19	TRBJ2-2	-	16	TRBD2	CASSMWLAVNTGELFF	TGTGCCAGTAGTATGTGGCTAGCGGTTAACACCGGGGAGCTGTTTTTT
TRBV28	TRBJ2-1	-	14	TRBD2	CATTGGSSYNEQFF	TGTGCCACCACGGGAGGGAGCTCCTACAATGAGCAGTTCTTC
TRBV6-6	TRBJ1-4	-	15	-	CASSYLYRVEEKLFF	TGTGCCAGCAGTTACCTCTACAGGGTTGAAGAAAAACTGTTTTTT
TRBV2	TRBJ2-1	-	15	TRBD1	CASRLGTGVYNEQFF	TGTGCCAGCAGACTCGGGACAGGGGTGTACAATGAGCAGTTCTTC
TRBV9	TRBJ2-1	-	15	TRBD2	CASTLGLAGGYEQFF	TGTGCCAGCACCTTGGGACTAGCGGGAGGGTATGAGCAGTTCTTC
TRBV27	TRBJ1-1	-	14	-	CASSSIGGTTEAFF	TGTGCCAGCAGTTCAATAGGGGGGACCACTGAAGCTTTCTTT
TRBV29-1	TRBJ1-1	-	13	-	CSVVLYMNTEAFF	TGCAGCGTTGTTCTGTACATGAACACTGAAGCTTTCTTT
TRBV6-5	TRBJ1-5	-	13	-	CASSQNREKPQHF	TGTGCCAGCAGTCAAAACAGGGAAAAGCCCCAGCATTTT
TRBV27	TRBJ2-7	-	13	-	CASAAARDYEQYF	TGTGCCAGCGCCGCTGCGCGGGACTACGAGCAGTACTTC
TRBV7-9	TRBJ1-2	-	14	-	CASSLVEPNYGYTF	TGTGCCAGCAGCTTAGTCGAGCCTAACTATGGCTACACCTTC
TRBV13	TRBJ1-5	once	17	-	CASSLGLGQYSNQPQHF	TGTGCCAGCAGCTTAGGCCTAGGACAGTATAGCAATCAGCCCCAGCATTTT
TRBV7-9	TRBJ1-2	-	17	-	CASSSTGGGGDPYGYTF	TGTGCCAGCAGCTCTACGGGGGGAGGAGGGGATCCCTATGGCTACACCTTC
TRBV19	TRBJ1-5	-	13	-	CASSATGNQPQHF	TGTGCCAGTAGTGCGACGGGCAATCAGCCCCAGCATTTT
TRBV9	TRBJ1-3	-	16	-	CASSVVSGGSGNTIYF	TGTGCCAGCAGCGTGGTATCCGGGGGGAGTGGAAACACCATATATTTT
TRBV6-1	TRBJ2-3	-	14	-	CASRKTGSTDTQYF	TGTGCCAGCAGGAAAACAGGGTCCACAGATACGCAGTATTTT
TRBV6-5	TRBJ2-5	-	11	-	CATRKWETQYF	TGTGCCACCAGAAAGTGGGAGACCCAGTACTTC
TRBV19	TRBJ1-2	-	16	TRBD1	CASSPLTGGANYGYTF	TGTGCCAGTAGTCCCCTTACAGGGGGCGCGAACTATGGCTACACCTTC
TRBV6-5	TRBJ2-7	-	14	TRBD1	CASSAGQGNYEQYF	TGTGCCAGCAGTGCTGGACAGGGAAACTACGAGCAGTACTTC
TRBV7-9	TRBJ2-5	-	13	-	CASRGGGLETQYF	TGTGCCAGCAGAGGAGGCGGGTTGGAGACCCAGTACTTC
TRBV30	TRBJ1-5	-	14	-	CAWSDPWGYQPQHF	TGTGCCTGGAGCGACCCGTGGGGTTATCAGCCCCAGCATTTT
TRBV11-2	TRBJ1-2	-	18	-	CASSLDSAYERVNYGYTF	TGTGCCAGCAGCTTAGATAGTGCCTATGAAAGGGTTAACTATGGCTACACCTTC
TRBV7-9	TRBJ2-2	-	16	-	CASSLVGSGNTGELFF	TGTGCCAGCAGCTTAGTCGGTAGCGGGAACACCGGGGAGCTGTTTTTT
TRBV28	TRBJ1-2	-	14	-	CASSPPAGRYGYTF	TGTGCCAGCAGTCCCCCGGCAGGGAGGTATGGCTACACCTTC
TRBV25-1	TRBJ1-2	-	15	-	CASSEYTELNYGYTF	TGTGCCAGCAGTGAATACACAGAGCTGAACTATGGCTACACCTTC
TRBV2	TRBJ2-1	-	12	-	CASSDKLGEQFF	TGTGCCAGCAGTGATAAGCTCGGTGAGCAGTTCTTC
TRBV4-1	TRBJ1-5	few	14	-	CASSQTGRDQPQHF	TGCGCCAGCAGCCAAACAGGGAGGGATCAGCCCCAGCATTTT
TRBV10-3	TRBJ2-7	-	19	TRBD2	CAISEWVSGSPWGRYEQYF	TGTGCCATCAGTGAGTGGGTTAGCGGGAGCCCCTGGGGTCGCTACGAGCAGTACTTC
TRBV4-1	TRBJ1-1	few	14	-	CASSQPDSYTEAFF	TGCGCCAGCAGCCAACCCGACAGTTATACCGAAGCTTTCTTT
TRBV15	TRBJ1-2	-	16	-	CATSRWGPGGADGYTF	TGTGCCACCAGCAGGTGGGGCCCTGGGGGTGCTGATGGCTACACCTTC
TRBV6-1	TRBJ2-6	-	17	TRBD1	CASSAGTVVSGANVLTF	TGTGCCAGCAGTGCAGGGACAGTAGTGTCTGGGGCCAACGTCCTGACTTTC
TRBV9	TRBJ2-2	-	13	-	CASSVARGGELFF	TGTGCCAGCAGCGTAGCTAGGGGCGGGGAGCTGTTTTTT
TRBV28	TRBJ2-5	-	20	TRBD2	CASSLLGRWASGTTGETQYF	TGTGCCAGCAGTTTGCTGGGCCGTTGGGCTAGCGGGACTACGGGGGAGACCCAGTACTTC
TRBV6-5	TRBJ1-1	-	14	-	CASSYSGRGTEAFF	TGTGCCAGCAGTTACTCGGGGAGGGGAACTGAAGCTTTCTTT
TRBV9	TRBJ2-7	-	13	-	CASSVGQGREQYF	TGTGCCAGCAGCGTAGGCCAGGGCCGCGAGCAGTACTTC
TRBV27	TRBJ2-7	-	13	-	CASGGGHLYEQYF	TGTGCCAGCGGAGGGGGGCACCTCTACGAGCAGTACTTC
TRBV5-6	TRBJ1-2	-	15	-	CASSPGVYRHYGYTF	TGTGCCAGCAGCCCGGGCGTGTACAGGCACTATGGCTACACCTTC
TRBV5-4	TRBJ1-1	few	14	-	CASSSPEGRAEAFF	TGTGCCAGCAGCTCCCCCGAGGGCAGGGCTGAAGCTTTCTTT
TRBV27	TRBJ2-1	-	16	-	CASSFCSDCPWDEQFF	TGTGCCAGCAGTTTTTGTTCGGACTGCCCTTGGGATGAGCAGTTCTTC
TRBV10-3	TRBJ2-1	-	15	-	CAISEAESSYNEQFF	TGTGCCATCAGTGAGGCGGAAAGCTCCTACAATGAGCAGTTCTTC
TRBV27	TRBJ2-1	-	17	-	CASSSPIGRSSYNEQFF	TGTGCCAGCAGTTCCCCCATAGGGAGGAGCTCCTACAATGAGCAGTTCTTC
TRBV5-1	TRBJ2-7	-	15	-	CASSWDSPSSYEQYF	TGCGCCAGCAGCTGGGACTCGCCGAGCTCCTACGAGCAGTACTTC